What follows are 12 T cell receptor beta chains derived from one specimen sequenced in a study of beta chain features in type 1 diabetes. Every isolated RNA sample was fully reverse transcribed, so sequencing captured expressed TCRB transcripts. Here immunoSEQ multiplex PCR was the method, and the copy in TCRdb shows in-frame clones only, minus some. The sample holds some 640,000 clones, around an eighth seen once. Overall study findings and caveats: Patients with Type 1 diabetes showed moderately but significantly shorter TCRB CDR3s in all four CD4+ subsets.

Which antigens these TCRs recognize remains unknown. Sequencing was performed on naive CD4+ T cells from blood. Receptor source: a man between 18 and 35 years old with type 1 diabetes.

This clone was detected only a few times. This chain uses TRBV11-2 with TRBJ2-5; D may be TRBD2 (6 bases). CDR1 and CDR2 (germline): SGHAT, FQNNGV. This CDR3 region has 15 residues. Trimming pared 0 bases from V and 5 bases from J, leaving 13 bases between. This CDR3 reads CASSLEGTAGETQYF. CDR3 nucleotides: TGTGCCAGCAGCTTAGAAGGAACCGCGGGGGAGACCCAGTACTTC.

The chain couples TRBV28 to TRBJ1-5, with D maybe TRBD1 (5 bases). V shed 6 bases and J shed 3 bases, with 9 bases lying between them. This CDR3 has 13 amino acids. Germline V CDR1 and CDR2: MDHEN, SYDVKM. CDR3 protein: CASRSGFNQPQHF. CDR3 DNA sequence: TGTGCCAGCAGGTCAGGGTTCAATCAGCCCCAGCATTTT.

This clone was observed a handful of times. The V call is TRBV18, the J call TRBJ1-4; the D is unclear. V dropped 0 bases and J dropped 8 bases, with 10 bases sitting between them. This CDR3 comprises 14 residues. The germline CDR1 and CDR2 sequences are KGHSH and LQKENI. The CDR3 loop is CASSPPGFREKLFF. Written as DNA, the CDR3 is TGTGCCAGCTCACCACCTGGGTTCCGCGAAAAACTGTTTTTT.

Details on this clone: This same CDR3 is encoded by further DNA sequences in the sample. This rearrangement joins TRBV6-5 to TRBJ2-3; D gene unclear. V was trimmed by 2 bases and J by 4 bases, leaving 7 bases between them. The germline CDR1 and CDR2 sequences are MNHEY and SVGAGI. The CDR3 spans 13 residues. DNA for the CDR3: TGTGCCAGCAGTTACGGTATCCCAGATACGCAGTATTTT. Residues: CASSYGIPDTQYF.

CDR3 bases: TGTGCCAGCAGTTTGTCCCCGGTGGGCAGGCTCAATCAGCCCCAGCATTTT. Its protein product is CASSLSPVGRLNQPQHF. J is TRBJ1-5 and V is TRBV28, with D unresolved. The germline V gene has CDR1 MDHEN and CDR2 SYDVKM. V gave up 3 bases and J gave up 3 bases, with 18 bases separating them. The CDR3 runs to 17 residues.

The rearrangement joins TRBV7-9 to TRBJ2-7, with TRBD2 matching over 7 bases. The V and J ends lost 6 bases and 2 bases, in that order; junction bases with no gene match: 10. This CDR3 contains 15 residues. Per the germline V gene, CDR1 is SEHNR and CDR2 is FQNEAQ (reference sequence). This chain's CDR3 is CASSTPGGPTYEQYF. The DNA of the CDR3 is TGTGCCAGCAGTACCCCGGGGGGACCCACCTACGAGCAGTACTTC.

This sequence joins TRBV15 and TRBJ2-1; 8 nucleotides line up with TRBD2. The CDR3 runs to 15 residues. With V trimmed by 3 bases and J by 7 bases, 8 bases remained unmatched. The germline gives CDR1 LNHNV, CDR2 YYDKDF (reference sequence). The DNA for the CDR3 is TGTGCCACCAGCAGCGGCCACGGGAGGGGTAATGAGCAGTTCTTC. It codes for CATSSGHGRGNEQFF. The full variable domain, in which reference TRBV15 and TRBJ2-1 provide the parts outside the CDR3, is DAMVIQNPRYQVTQFGKPVTLSCSQTLNHNVMYWYQQKSSQAPKLLFHYYDKDFNNEADTPDNFQSRRPNTSFCFLDIRSPGLGDTAMYLCATSSGHGRGNEQFFGPGTRLTVL.

This clone was observed once. The J gene is TRBJ2-7, the V gene TRBV5-6, with D uncertain. Germline V gene lookup returns CDR1 SGHDT and CDR2 YYEEEE. The CDR3 loop spans 12 amino acids. V gave up 3 bases and J gave up 10 bases, with 14 bases separating them. The CDR3 loop is CASSSVPGPQYF. In DNA, the CDR3 is TGTGCCAGCAGCTCGGTACCGGGCCCACAGTACTTC.

This clone has only a few counts. The rearrangement links TRBV6-5 to TRBJ2-7; D is unclear. The CDR3 sequence is 14 residues long. Germline V gene lookup returns CDR1 MNHEY and CDR2 SVGAGI. Between the trimmed V and J ends, which lost 2 bases and 5 bases, there was a span of 13 bases. The CDR3 region is CASSYKGPANEQYF. The CDR3, as DNA: TGTGCCAGCAGTTACAAGGGTCCAGCCAACGAGCAGTACTTC.

The table lists this clone with a few counts. This chain links TRBV11-2 with TRBJ1-1, with D possibly TRBD1 on 5 matching bases. The V gene's germline CDR1 is SGHAT and CDR2 FQNNGV. V lost 1 base and J 3 bases, leaving 15 bases between the germline ends. The CDR3 length is 16 residues. CDR3 sequence: CASSLGYRQKDTEAFF. In DNA form, the CDR3 reads TGTGCCAGCAGCTTAGGGTATCGACAGAAGGACACTGAAGCTTTCTTT.

V usage is TRBV4-2 and J usage is TRBJ2-2; D unresolved. The V end lost 3 bases, the J end lost 3 bases, and 5 bases lay between the germline ends. Germline V CDR1 and CDR2: LGHNA, YNFKEQ. This CDR3 comprises 13 residues. The CDR3, as DNA: TGTGCCAGCAGCCAGGGTTACACCGGGGAGCTGTTTTTT. Its translation: CASSQGYTGELFF.

The J gene is TRBJ1-5, the V gene TRBV30; 8 nucleotides match TRBD1. Per germline, CDR1 GTSNPN and CDR2 SVGIG (reference sequence). The CDR3 sequence is 16 residues long. Trimming took 5 bases from V and 5 from J; bases not matched to a gene: 14. The CDR3 is CAWGEGSLTGDQPQHF. CDR3 nucleotide sequence: TGTGCCTGGGGTGAGGGGTCCTTGACAGGGGATCAGCCCCAGCATTTT.